What follows describes a single TCR beta chain. Its specificity is unknown. The data were taken from a study of CD8+ T cells in alopecia areata. Findings and caveats of the study: Sharing of TCRs across patients appeared less clear than in mice, possibly for HLA-related reasons.

Extraction of RNA preceded its reverse transcription into cDNA, which served as the sequencing template. Only in-frame clones appear in the TCRdb table, and some are missing; sequencing was by immunoSEQ multiplex PCR. Here the sample spans 200,000 to 250,000 clones, around three fifths being singletons. CD4+ and CD8+ T cells were sorted from PBMCs stained for CD3, CD4 and CD8. The germline V gene encodes CDR1 SGHDN and CDR2 FVKESK. The CDR3 is 15 amino acids. V lost 2 bases to trimming and J lost 5 bases, with 12 bases between them. The sequencing input was CD8+ T cells sorted from blood. This TCR came from a human donor in good health. The chain has TRBV14 and TRBJ1-4; D might be TRBD1 (5 bases). The CDR3 protein is CASSQTGLRNEKLFF. DNA for the CDR3: TGTGCCAGCAGCCAAACAGGTCTCAGGAATGAAAAACTGTTTTTT.